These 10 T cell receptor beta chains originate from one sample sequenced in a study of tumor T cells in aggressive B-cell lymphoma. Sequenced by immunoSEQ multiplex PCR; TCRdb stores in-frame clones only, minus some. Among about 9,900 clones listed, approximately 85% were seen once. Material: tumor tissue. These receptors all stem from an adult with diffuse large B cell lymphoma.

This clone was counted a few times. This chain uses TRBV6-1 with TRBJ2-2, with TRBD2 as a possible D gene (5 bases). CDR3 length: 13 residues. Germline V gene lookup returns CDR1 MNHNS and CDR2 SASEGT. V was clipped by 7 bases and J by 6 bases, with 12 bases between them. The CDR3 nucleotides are TGTGCCAGCATCACCGGGGTGTCCGGGGAGCTGTTTTTT. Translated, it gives CASITGVSGELFF.

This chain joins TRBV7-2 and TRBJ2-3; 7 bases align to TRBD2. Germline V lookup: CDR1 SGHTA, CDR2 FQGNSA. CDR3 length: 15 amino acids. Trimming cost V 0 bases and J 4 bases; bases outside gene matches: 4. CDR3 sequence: CASSLAGGRADTQYF. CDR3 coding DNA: TGTGCCAGCAGCTTAGCGGGAGGGAGGGCAGATACGCAGTATTTT.

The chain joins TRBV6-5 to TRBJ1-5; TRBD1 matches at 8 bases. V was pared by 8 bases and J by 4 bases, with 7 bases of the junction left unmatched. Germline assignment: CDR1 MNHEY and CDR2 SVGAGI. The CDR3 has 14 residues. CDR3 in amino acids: CASSGQGSNQPQHF. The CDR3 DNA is TGTGCCAGCTCCGGACAGGGATCGAATCAGCCCCAGCATTTT.

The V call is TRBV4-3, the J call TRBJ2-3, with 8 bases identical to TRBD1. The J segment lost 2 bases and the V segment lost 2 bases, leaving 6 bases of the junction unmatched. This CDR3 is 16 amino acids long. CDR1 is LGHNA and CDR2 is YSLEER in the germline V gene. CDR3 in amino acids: CASSQFGQGTTDTQYF. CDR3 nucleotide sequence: TGCGCCAGCAGCCAATTTGGACAGGGCACCACAGATACGCAGTATTTT.

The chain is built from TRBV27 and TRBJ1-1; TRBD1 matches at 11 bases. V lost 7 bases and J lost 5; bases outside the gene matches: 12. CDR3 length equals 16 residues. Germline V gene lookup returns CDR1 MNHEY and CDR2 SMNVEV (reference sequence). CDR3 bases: TGTGCCAGCACTTCTGGGACAGGGGGAAGAGGTACTGAAGCTTTCTTT. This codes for CASTSGTGGRGTEAFF.

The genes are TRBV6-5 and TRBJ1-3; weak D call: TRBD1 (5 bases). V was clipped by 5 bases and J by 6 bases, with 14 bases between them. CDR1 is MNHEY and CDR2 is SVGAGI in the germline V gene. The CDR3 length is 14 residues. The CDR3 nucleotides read TGTGCCAGCAGTCCAGGGTGGTTGGAAAACACCATATATTTT. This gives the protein CASSPGWLENTIYF.

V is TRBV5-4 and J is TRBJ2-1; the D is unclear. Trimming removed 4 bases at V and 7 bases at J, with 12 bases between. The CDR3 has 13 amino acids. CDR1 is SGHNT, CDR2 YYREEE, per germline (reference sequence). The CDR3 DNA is TGTGCCAGCAGCCTAGGCGTCCGGAATGAGCAGTTCTTC. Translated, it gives CASSLGVRNEQFF.

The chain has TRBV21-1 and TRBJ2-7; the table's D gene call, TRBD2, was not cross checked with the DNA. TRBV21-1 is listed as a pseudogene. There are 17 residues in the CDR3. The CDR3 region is CASTETILAGNSYEQYF. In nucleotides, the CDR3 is TGTGCCAGCACCGAAACCATTTTAGCGGGGAACTCCTACGAGCAGTACTTC.

The CDR3 loop is CASSEDFSSEAFF. CDR3 bases: TGTGCCAGCAGTGAAGATTTTAGTTCCGAAGCTTTCTTT. The chain links TRBV6-1 to TRBJ1-1; D is uncertain. Germline loops: CDR1 MNHNS, CDR2 SASEGT. This CDR3 spans 13 amino acids. The V end was cut by 1 base, the J end by 8 bases, with 11 bases between.

The CDR3 spells CAGSITGASYNEQFF. For the CDR3, the DNA is TGCGCCGGCTCTATAACAGGTGCTTCCTACAATGAGCAGTTCTTC. The chain joins TRBV5-1 to TRBJ2-1; D perhaps matches TRBD1 (5 bases). The germline V gene encodes CDR1 SGHRS and CDR2 YFSETQ. The CDR3 is made up of 15 amino acids. Trimming removed 10 bases from V and 1 base from J, with 18 bases in between.